This T cell receptor beta chain was identified in a study of identical twins. Concerning this clonotype: Its antigen remains unknown.

Using its own MiXCR run on the 5' RACE reads, TCRdb lists one record per CDR3 protein. Altogether about 530,000 distinct CDR3 sequences are present, over 12% being singletons, with the ten largest covering more than 0.4%. Germline values: CDR1 SGHRS, CDR2 YFSETQ. CDR3 length: 16 residues. V lost 0 bases and J lost 6; bases outside the gene matches: 7. General study results and limits: Models underpredicted monozygotic twin sharing of out-of-frame TCR alpha. Rather than following the same donors, the conclusions depended on cross-sectional statistical analysis.

In addition, the sample was reused for a study of yellow fever vaccine responses in identical twins.

The chain recombines TRBV5-1 with TRBJ2-1; 9 bases are shared with TRBD2. The source of this sequence is a woman between 18 and 29 years old in good health. Source material: CD4+ T cells sorted from blood. CDR3 sequence (DNA): TGCGCCAGCAGCTTGGTCGGCGGGGGGGCCATCAATGAGCAGTTCTTC. Amino acid sequence: CASSLVGGGAINEQFF.